This T cell receptor (beta chain) was profiled in a study of blood T cell repertoires in COVID-19. Only in-frame clones appear in the TCRdb table, and some are missing; sequencing was by immunoSEQ multiplex PCR. This table has 250,000 to 400,000 clones, approximately 88% appearing once. Between the trimmed V and J ends, which lost 4 bases and 5 bases, there was a span of 11 bases. The germline V gene encodes CDR1 SEHNR and CDR2 FQNEAQ (reference sequence). The CDR3 runs 13 residues. This clonotype was sampled from a woman aged 25 to 39 with COVID-19, enrolled during active disease. The specimen sequenced was peripheral blood. The chain uses TRBV7-9 and TRBJ2-5, with D possibly matching TRBD1 (5 bases). Here the CDR3 reads CASSSAGKETQYF. CDR3 sequence (DNA): TGTGCCAGCAGCTCTGCAGGGAAGGAGACCCAGTACTTC.